Following are 2 T cell receptor beta chains from one sample sequenced in a study of T cells in Graves' hyperthyroidism and ophthalmopathy (dated by TCRdb to between 2018 and 2021). The library was prepared using multiplex PCR. Sequencing instrument: Illumina HiSeq 2000. TCR beta CDR3 regions were amplified from RNA transcripts. A first-round RT-PCR of the TCR CDR3 used the HTBI primer set with the Qiagen OneStep RT-PCR kit. Using fastp trimming at Q25 and MiXCR clonotype assembly, TCRdb reanalyzed the public sequencing data and kept in-frame beta chains. Identical CDR3 protein sequences are pooled into one entry, listed with their most common genes and DNA. The sample has about 380,000 distinct CDR3 sequences on record, roughly 14% of them singletons. The ten top clones hold about 20% of the sample. Sample: blood. The receptor set was obtained from a woman aged 25 to 45 with Graves' ophthalmopathy.

This clonotype was counted ten times or more. The V and J genes are TRBV18 and TRBJ1-5, with D possibly being TRBD1 (6 bases). CDR1 is KGHSH and CDR2 is LQKENI in the germline V gene. Trimming stripped 3 bases from V and 4 bases from J, with 19 bases between. The CDR3 covers 17 residues. Here the CDR3 reads CASSPRQGFGTNQPQHF. The CDR3 coding sequence is TGTGCCAGCTCACCCCGGCAGGGTTTCGGGACAAATCAGCCCCAGCATTTT.

This clonotype was seen once. With a much larger clone just one base away, this may be a read error. The J gene is TRBJ1-4, the V gene TRBV2, with 8 bases aligning to TRBD1. This CDR3 has 15 residues. Per germline, CDR1 SNHLY and CDR2 FYNNEI. V lost 6 bases and J lost 5; bases outside the gene matches: 8. The chain's CDR3 is CASRAPDRANEKLFF. CDR3 in DNA: TGTGCCAGCAGAGCCCCGGACAGGGCGAATGAAAAACTGTTTTTT.